The next 4 T cell receptor beta chains were all read from a single sample in a study of blood T cell repertoires in COVID-19. Profiling relied on immunoSEQ multiplex PCR, and the TCRdb table lists in-frame clones only, not all of them. The table has around 160,000 clones, less than 90% seen once. Sequencing was done on a sample of PBMCs or T cells enriched from blood (not recorded which). Receptors were obtained from a woman aged 45-65 years who had been exposed to COVID-19.

The rearrangement joins TRBV6-5 to TRBJ1-1; D is uncertain. Germline CDR1 reads MNHEY; CDR2 reads SVGAGI. V was cut by 5 bases and J by 6 bases, with 13 bases left in between. There are 13 residues in the CDR3. CDR3 sequence: CASSRDLGSEAFF. CDR3 DNA sequence: TGTGCCAGCAGTAGAGACCTAGGCTCTGAAGCTTTCTTT.

V is TRBV14 and J is TRBJ2-1; 9 bases match TRBD2. Trimming took 4 bases from V and 7 from J; bases not matched to a gene: 11. Per the germline V gene, CDR1 is SGHDN and CDR2 is FVKESK. The CDR3 extends over 16 amino acids. CDR3 sequence (DNA): TGTGCCAGCAGCCCCGCCGCTAGCGGGGTGGGGAATGAGCAGTTCTTC. Protein: CASSPAASGVGNEQFF.

This clone was picked up a small number of times. The chain uses TRBV7-9 and TRBJ1-1; D remains ambiguous. Germline CDR1 reads SEHNR; CDR2 reads FQNEAQ (reference sequence). Trimming removed 1 base from V and 4 bases from J, with 4 bases in between. The CDR3 extends over 12 amino acids. CDR3 nucleotides: TGTGCCAGCAGCTTAGGGCCCACTGAAGCTTTCTTT. It encodes CASSLGPTEAFF.

J is TRBJ2-5 and V is TRBV3-1 (or the pseudogene TRBV3-2); TRBD1 aligns across 8 bases. V lost 3 bases, J lost 5 bases, and 5 bases stayed unmatched. The germline CDR1 and CDR2 sequences are LGHDT and YNNKEL (reference sequence). This CDR3 has 14 residues. CDR3 DNA sequence: TGTGCCAGCAGCCACAGCAGGGGGCGGGAGACCCAGTACTTC. Translating gives CASSHSRGRETQYF.